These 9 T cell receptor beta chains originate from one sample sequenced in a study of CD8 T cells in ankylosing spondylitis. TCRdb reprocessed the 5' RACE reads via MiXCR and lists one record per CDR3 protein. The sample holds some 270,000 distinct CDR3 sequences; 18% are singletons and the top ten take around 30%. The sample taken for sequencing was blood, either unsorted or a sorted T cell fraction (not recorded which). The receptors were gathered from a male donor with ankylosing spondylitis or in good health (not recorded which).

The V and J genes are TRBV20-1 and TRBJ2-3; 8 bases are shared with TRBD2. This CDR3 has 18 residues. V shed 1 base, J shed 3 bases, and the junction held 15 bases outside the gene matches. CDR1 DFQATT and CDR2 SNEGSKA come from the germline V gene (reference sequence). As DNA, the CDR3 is TGCAGTGCTAGAGGGATGAACGTGGGACTAGTAGGAACAGATACGCAGTATTTT. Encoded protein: CSARGMNVGLVGTDTQYF.

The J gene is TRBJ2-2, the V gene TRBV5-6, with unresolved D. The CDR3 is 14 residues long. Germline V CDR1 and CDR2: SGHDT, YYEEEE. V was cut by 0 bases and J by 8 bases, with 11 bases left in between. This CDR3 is CASSLAADLGELFF. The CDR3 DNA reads TGTGCCAGCAGCTTGGCGGCCGATTTAGGGGAGCTGTTTTTT.

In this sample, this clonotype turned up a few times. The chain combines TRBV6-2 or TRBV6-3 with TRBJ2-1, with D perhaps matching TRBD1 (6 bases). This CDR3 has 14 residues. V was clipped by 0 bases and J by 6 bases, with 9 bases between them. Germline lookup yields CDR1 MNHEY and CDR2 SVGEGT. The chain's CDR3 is CASSYSLQGNEQFF. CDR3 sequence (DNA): TGTGCCAGCAGTTACTCGTTACAGGGCAATGAGCAGTTCTTC.

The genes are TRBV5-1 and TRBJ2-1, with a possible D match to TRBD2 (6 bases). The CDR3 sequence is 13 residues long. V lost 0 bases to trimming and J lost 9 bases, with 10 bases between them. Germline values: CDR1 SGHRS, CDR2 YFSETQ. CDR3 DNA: TGCGCCAGCAGCTTGGCCGTGGGAGGTGAGCAGTTCTTC. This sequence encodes CASSLAVGGEQFF.

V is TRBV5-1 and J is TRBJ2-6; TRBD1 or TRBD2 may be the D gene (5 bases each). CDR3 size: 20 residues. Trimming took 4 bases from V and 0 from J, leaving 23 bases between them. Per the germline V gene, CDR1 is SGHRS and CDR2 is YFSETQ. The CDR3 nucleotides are TGCGCCAGCAGCCCGACCCGTGGGGGAGACCTTTACTCTGGGGCCAACGTCCTGACTTTC. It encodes CASSPTRGGDLYSGANVLTF.

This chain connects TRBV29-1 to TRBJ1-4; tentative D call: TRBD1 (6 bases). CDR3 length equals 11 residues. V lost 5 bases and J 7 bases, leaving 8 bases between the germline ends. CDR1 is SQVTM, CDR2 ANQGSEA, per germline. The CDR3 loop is CSVWDIEKLFF. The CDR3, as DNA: TGCAGCGTTTGGGACATTGAAAAACTGTTTTTT.

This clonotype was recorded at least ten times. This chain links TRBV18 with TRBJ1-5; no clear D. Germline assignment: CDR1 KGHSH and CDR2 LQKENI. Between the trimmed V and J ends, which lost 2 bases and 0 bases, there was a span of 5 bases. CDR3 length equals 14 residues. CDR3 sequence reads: CASSPIYSNQPQHF. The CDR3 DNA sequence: TGTGCCAGCTCACCAATCTATAGCAATCAGCCCCAGCATTTT.

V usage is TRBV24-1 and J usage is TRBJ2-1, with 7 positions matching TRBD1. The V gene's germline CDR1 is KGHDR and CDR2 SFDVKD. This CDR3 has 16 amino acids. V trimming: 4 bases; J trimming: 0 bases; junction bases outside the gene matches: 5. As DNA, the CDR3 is TGTGCCACCAGTGACTCCAGGGGGAGCTCCTACAATGAGCAGTTCTTC. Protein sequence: CATSDSRGSSYNEQFF.

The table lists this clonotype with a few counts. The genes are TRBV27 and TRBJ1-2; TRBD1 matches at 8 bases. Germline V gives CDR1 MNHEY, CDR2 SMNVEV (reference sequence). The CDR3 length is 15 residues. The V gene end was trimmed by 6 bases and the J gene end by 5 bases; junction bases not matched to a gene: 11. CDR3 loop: CASSRRGQELYGYTF. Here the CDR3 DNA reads TGTGCCAGCAGCCGACGGGGACAGGAGCTTTATGGCTACACCTTC.